The clone carrying this T cell receptor (beta chain) was found many times. Antigen: not known. Exclusion criteria comprised uncontrolled infection, other autoimmune disease, pregnancy or lactation. Germline V gene sequence: CDR1 SGHAT, CDR2 FQNNGV. J was trimmed by 4 bases and V by 6 bases; bases with no gene match: 9. The CDR3 consists of 15 residues. Template material for amplifying TCR beta CDR3 regions consisted of RNA transcripts. In the first-round RT-PCR of the TCR CDR3, the HTBI primer set was used. TCRdb fed the multiplex PCR reads into MiXCR, producing one record per CDR3 protein. This sample has about 600,000 distinct CDR3 sequences, with more than 12% found just once. The sample belongs to a study of T cells in Graves' hyperthyroidism and ophthalmopathy. About the research overall: At the time of initial diagnosis and before any treatment, peripheral blood was collected.

General study results and limits: For ophthalmopathy, model prediction preceded onset by a median approximately 6 months.

The receptor was isolated from a woman aged 45-65 years with Graves' ophthalmopathy. This chain joins TRBV11-2 and TRBJ2-1; 7 nucleotides agree with TRBD1. Sequencing input: blood. As DNA, the CDR3 is TGTGCCAGCAGAAAACCGGGACAGATTTACAATGAGCAGTTCTTC. Translated: CASRKPGQIYNEQFF.